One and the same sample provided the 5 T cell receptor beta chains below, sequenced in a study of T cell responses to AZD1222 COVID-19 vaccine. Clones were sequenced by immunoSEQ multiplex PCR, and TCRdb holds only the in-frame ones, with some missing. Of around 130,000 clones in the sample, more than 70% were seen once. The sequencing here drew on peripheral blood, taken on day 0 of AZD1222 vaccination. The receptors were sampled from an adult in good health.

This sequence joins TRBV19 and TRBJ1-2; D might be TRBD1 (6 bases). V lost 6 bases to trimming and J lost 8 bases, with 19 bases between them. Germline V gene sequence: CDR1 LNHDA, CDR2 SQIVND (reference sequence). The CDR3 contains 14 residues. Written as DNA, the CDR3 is TGTGCCAGTAGCGAAATGGGCAGGGGCGGCGGCTACACCTTC. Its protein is CASSEMGRGGGYTF.

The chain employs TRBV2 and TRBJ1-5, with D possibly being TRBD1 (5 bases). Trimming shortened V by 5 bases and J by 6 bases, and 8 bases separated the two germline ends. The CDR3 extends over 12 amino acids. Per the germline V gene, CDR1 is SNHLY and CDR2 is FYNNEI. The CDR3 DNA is TGTGCCAGCAGTAAAGGGGCTCAGCCCCAGCATTTT. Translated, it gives CASSKGAQPQHF.

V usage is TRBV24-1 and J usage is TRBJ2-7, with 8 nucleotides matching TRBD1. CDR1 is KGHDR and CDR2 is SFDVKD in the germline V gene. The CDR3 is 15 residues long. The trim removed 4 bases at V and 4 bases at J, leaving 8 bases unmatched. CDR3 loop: CATSEGPGQAYEQYF. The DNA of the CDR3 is TGTGCCACCAGTGAGGGACCGGGACAGGCATACGAGCAGTACTTC.

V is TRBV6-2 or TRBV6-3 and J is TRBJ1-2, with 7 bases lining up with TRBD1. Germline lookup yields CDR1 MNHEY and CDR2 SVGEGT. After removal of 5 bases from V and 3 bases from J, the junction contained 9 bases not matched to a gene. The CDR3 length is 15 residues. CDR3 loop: CASSNSRQGYYGYTF. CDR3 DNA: TGTGCCAGCAGTAATTCCAGACAGGGTTACTATGGCTACACCTTC.

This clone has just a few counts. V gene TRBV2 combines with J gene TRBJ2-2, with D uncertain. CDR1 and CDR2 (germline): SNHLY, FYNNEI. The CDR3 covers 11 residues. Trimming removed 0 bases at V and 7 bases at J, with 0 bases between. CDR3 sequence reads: CASSEAGELFF. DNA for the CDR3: TGTGCCAGCAGTGAAGCCGGGGAGCTGTTTTTT.